Below, 28 T cell receptor beta chains from the same sample are listed, as sequenced in a study of human T cells and chemical hapten exposure. TCRdb reanalysed the RACE reads using MiXCR and keeps one entry per CDR3 protein. The sample yields about 71,000 distinct CDR3 sequences, 7.5% to 10% seen once. Time point denoted: patch test 1, 2 weeks after DPC sensitization. Treatment of the sample: therapeutic diphenylcyclopropenone sensitization with weekly scalp DPC. Sequences were derived from whole blood, sampled in connection with sensitization to the hapten diphenylcyclopropenone (DPC). All receptors derive from a woman between 35 and 50 years old with alopecia areata. Some clones in this sample may be carry-over from other donors' samples.

The chain combines TRBV14 with TRBJ2-3, with 7 nucleotides matching TRBD2. The length of the CDR3 is 15 residues. Looked up from germline, CDR1 is SGHDN and CDR2 is FVKESK. Trimming took 4 bases from V and 6 from J; bases not matched to a gene: 10. The CDR3 spells CASSPGPGREDTQYF. CDR3 in DNA: TGTGCCAGCAGCCCCGGCCCAGGGAGGGAGGATACGCAGTATTTT.

This clonotype was observed a handful of times. The chain links TRBV2 to TRBJ1-1; D is undetermined. Germline V gene sequence: CDR1 SNHLY, CDR2 FYNNEI. Trimming cost V 7 bases and J 0 bases, with 3 bases left between them. The CDR3 loop spans 11 amino acids. CDR3 residues: CASKMNTEAFF. In DNA, the CDR3 is TGTGCCAGCAAGATGAACACTGAAGCTTTCTTT.

In regard to this clonotype: A read error may explain this, as a much larger clone is one base away. V gene TRBV6-1 combines with J gene TRBJ2-7, with D hard to call. The CDR3 totals 15 residues. Germline lookup yields CDR1 MNHNS and CDR2 SASEGT. CDR3 bases: TGTGCCGGCAGTGAAGCCCCCGTTAACCCATACGAGCAGTACTTC. Encoded protein: CAGSEAPVNPYEQYF.

The chain is built from TRBV10-3 and TRBJ2-7; TRBD1 is a possible D gene (6 bases). The germline CDR1 and CDR2 sequences are ENHRY and SYGVKD. The CDR3 consists of 13 residues. V was pared by 6 bases and J by 3 bases, with 12 bases between. CDR3 sequence: CAIRQDRDYEQYF. The CDR3 DNA sequence: TGTGCCATCAGGCAGGACAGAGACTACGAGCAGTACTTC.

As for this clonotype: A much larger clone differs by one base, so this may be a read error. The rearrangement joins TRBV12-3 or TRBV12-4 to TRBJ1-1; D ambiguous. CDR3 length: 15 residues. CDR3 loop: CDSTPEVGMNTEAFF. CDR3 coding DNA: TGTGACAGCACCCCCGAAGTAGGTATGAACACTGAAGCTTTCTTT.

This clonotype occurred many times. This chain links TRBV2 with TRBJ1-2; maybe TRBD1 (6 bases). Trimming cost V 9 bases and J 0 bases, with 17 bases left between them. Germline loops: CDR1 SNHLY, CDR2 FYNNEI. The CDR3 runs 15 residues. Here the CDR3 DNA reads TGTGCCAGTACCGGGACACCGTTCTCTAACTATGGCTACACCTTC. This gives the protein CASTGTPFSNYGYTF.

In this sample, this clonotype turned up many times. This chain connects TRBV5-1 to TRBJ2-3; D is possibly TRBD1 (6 bases). The germline gives CDR1 SGHRS, CDR2 YFSETQ. The CDR3 has 16 amino acids. V lost 4 bases to trimming and J lost 5 bases, with 20 bases between them. The CDR3 reads CASSLNPQGMGDTQYF. The CDR3 DNA sequence: TGCGCCAGCAGCCTTAACCCCCAGGGGATGGGAGATACGCAGTATTTT.

This clonotype was recorded at least ten times. The V gene is TRBV24-1, the J gene TRBJ2-2; 8 bases map to TRBD2. The CDR3 runs to 16 residues. The trim removed 3 bases at V and 3 bases at J, leaving 5 bases unmatched. CDR1 KGHDR and CDR2 SFDVKD come from the germline V gene. The CDR3 loop reads CATSDPGGRDTGELFF. The CDR3 region has the DNA TGTGCCACCAGTGATCCGGGGGGGCGTGACACCGGGGAGCTGTTTTTT.

The rearrangement links TRBV29-1 to TRBJ1-1; D unresolved. Between the trimmed V and J ends, which lost 7 bases and 0 bases, there was a span of 12 bases. CDR3 size: 13 residues. Germline V gene lookup returns CDR1 SQVTM and CDR2 ANQGSEA. CDR3: CSARTVMNTEAFF. DNA for the CDR3: TGCAGCGCACGGACGGTCATGAACACTGAAGCTTTCTTT. The variable domain in full, with the rest retrieved from reference TRBV29-1 and TRBJ1-1, is SAVISQKPSRDICQRGTSLTIQCQVDSQVTMMFWYRQQPGQSLTLIATANQGSEATYESGFVIDKFPISRPNLTFSTLTVSNMSPEDSSIYLCSARTVMNTEAFFGQGTRLTVV.

There are many counts of this clonotype. The chain couples TRBV5-8 to TRBJ2-3; D possibly corresponds to TRBD1 (5 bases). The CDR3 has 15 amino acids. Germline V gene lookup returns CDR1 SGHTS and CDR2 YDEGEE. V lost 7 bases and J lost 2, with 17 bases in between. CDR3 nucleotides: TGTGCCAGCCCATCCTACAGGAGAAACACAGATACGCAGTATTTT. It translates to CASPSYRRNTDTQYF.

This clonotype was observed at least ten times. The V gene is TRBV5-1, the J gene TRBJ2-3; the match to TRBD2 covers 12 bases. Trimming cost V 6 bases and J 2 bases; bases outside gene matches: 7. CDR1 and CDR2 from the germline V gene are SGHRS and YFSETQ. The CDR3 is 16 amino acids. The CDR3 DNA reads as TGCGCCAGCATGGTCGGACTAGCGGGGAACACAGATACGCAGTATTTT. This codes for CASMVGLAGNTDTQYF.

The genes are TRBV29-1 and TRBJ1-2, with D unresolved. This CDR3 has 12 amino acids. Trimming took 4 bases from V and 8 from J, leaving 14 bases between them. Germline values: CDR1 SQVTM, CDR2 ANQGSEA. CDR3 loop: CSVGPGLSGYTF. Written as DNA, the CDR3 is TGCAGCGTTGGGCCAGGCTTGAGCGGCTACACCTTC.

The CDR3 DNA sequence: TGTGCCAGCAGCTTACTAGGCTCGTACACTGAAGCTTTCTTT. Protein product: CASSLLGSYTEAFF. The gene calls are TRBV11-3 and TRBJ1-1; D unresolved. V was pared by 2 bases and J by 3 bases, with 10 bases between. This CDR3 spans 14 amino acids. Looked up from germline, CDR1 is SGHNT and CDR2 is YENEEA.

This clonotype was counted at least ten times. The chain carries TRBV20-1 and TRBJ1-1, with D perhaps matching TRBD1 (6 bases). Trimming took 1 base from V and 0 from J, leaving 15 bases between them. Germline CDR1 and CDR2: DFQATT and SNEGSKA (reference sequence). The CDR3 spans 16 residues. CDR3 in amino acids: CSARALKQGLNTEAFF. CDR3 DNA sequence: TGCAGTGCTAGAGCCCTAAAACAGGGTCTGAACACTGAAGCTTTCTTT.

The table lists this clonotype with many counts. V gene TRBV11-2 combines with J gene TRBJ1-6; D unresolved. V lost 0 bases to trimming and J lost 9 bases, with 9 bases between them. CDR1 is SGHAT and CDR2 is FQNNGV in the germline V gene. CDR3 size: 14 residues. CDR3 residues: CASSLEREGSPLHF. CDR3 in DNA: TGTGCCAGCAGCTTAGAAAGGGAGGGTTCACCCCTCCACTTT.

This clonotype was observed a handful of times. The chain combines TRBV29-1 with TRBJ2-2, with 12 positions matching TRBD2. Germline assignment: CDR1 SQVTM and CDR2 ANQGSEA. The length of the CDR3 is 17 residues. V was pared by 1 base and J by 1 base, with 4 bases of the junction left unmatched. The CDR3 loop reads CSVEVPLAGGNTGELFF. For the CDR3, the DNA is TGCAGCGTTGAAGTTCCACTAGCGGGGGGGAACACCGGGGAGCTGTTTTTT.

There are a few counts of this clonotype. The chain joins TRBV4-3 to TRBJ2-7; 7 bases match TRBD2. J was trimmed by 0 bases and V by 0 bases; bases with no gene match: 2. In germline, CDR1 is LGHNA, CDR2 YSLEER. The CDR3 covers 15 residues. The CDR3 reads CASSQEASGSYEQYF. In DNA form, the CDR3 reads TGCGCCAGCAGCCAAGAGGCTAGCGGCTCCTACGAGCAGTACTTC.

This clonotype has only a few counts. This chain uses TRBV5-5 with TRBJ2-5; D call uncertain. With 5 bases removed from V and 5 bases from J, the gap between germline ends came to 19 bases. CDR3 size: 15 residues. Germline V gives CDR1 SGHKS, CDR2 YYEKEE (reference sequence). CDR3 sequence: CASRHDTRSAETQYF. Here the CDR3 DNA reads TGTGCCAGCAGACATGACACGAGATCGGCGGAGACCCAGTACTTC.

This clonotype was counted many times. The chain couples TRBV5-1 to TRBJ2-5; 7 nucleotides align to TRBD2. With 3 bases clipped from V and 2 bases from J, the junction kept 7 bases outside the gene matches. CDR1 and CDR2 from the germline V gene are SGHRS and YFSETQ. The CDR3 runs to 15 residues. CDR3 region: CASSWGGVPQETQYF. In DNA form, the CDR3 reads TGCGCCAGCAGCTGGGGGGGTGTCCCTCAAGAGACCCAGTACTTC.

This clonotype has ten or more counts. The chain employs TRBV7-2 and TRBJ1-2; D remains ambiguous. The CDR3 contains 15 residues. The V end was cut by 4 bases, the J end by 3 bases, with 15 bases between. Germline CDR1 reads SGHTA; CDR2 reads FQGNSA. The CDR3 DNA sequence: TGTGCCAGCAGCTCCAAGCAAGGAACGGACTATGGCTACACCTTC. Translation gives CASSSKQGTDYGYTF. Using reference TRBV7-2 and TRBJ1-2 for the parts outside the CDR3, the full variable domain is GAGVSQSPSNKVTEKGKDVELRCDPISGHTALYWYRQSLGQGLEFLIYFQGNSAPDKSGLPSDRFSAERTGGSVSTLTIQRTQQEDSAVYLCASSSKQGTDYGYTFGSGTRLTVV.

This clonotype was counted many times. The chain is built from TRBV5-1 and TRBJ2-2; D is perhaps TRBD1 or TRBD2 (5 bases each). Deletions cut 0 bases from V and 2 bases from J, with 8 bases between. The CDR3 sequence is 15 residues long. Per germline, CDR1 SGHRS and CDR2 YFSETQ. The CDR3 DNA reads TGCGCCAGCAGCTTGGCCGGGACCAACACCGGGGAGCTGTTTTTT. The encoded protein is CASSLAGTNTGELFF. The full variable domain, with the rest looked up from reference TRBV5-1 and TRBJ2-2, is KAGVTQTPRYLIKTRGQQVTLSCSPISGHRSVSWYQQTPGQGLQFLFEYFSETQRNKGNFPGRFSGRQFSNSRSEMNVSTLELGDSALYLCASSLAGTNTGELFFGEGSRLTVL.

The table lists this clonotype with a few counts. The chain employs TRBV28 and TRBJ1-1, with a possible D match to TRBD1 (5 bases). The V gene's germline CDR1 is MDHEN and CDR2 SYDVKM. V lost 6 bases, J lost 5 bases, and 19 bases lay in between. The CDR3 has 15 amino acids. As DNA, the CDR3 is TGTGCCAGCAGCGCAGGAGGGGAAGAGCGAACTGAAGCTTTCTTT. It yields the protein CASSAGGEERTEAFF.

V is TRBV7-2 and J is TRBJ1-2; tentative D call: TRBD1 (5 bases). Trimming cost V 5 bases and J 4 bases, with 11 bases left between them. Germline lookup yields CDR1 SGHTA and CDR2 FQGNSA. This CDR3 has 13 residues. This CDR3 is CASSQGWAYGYTF. CDR3 nucleotide sequence: TGTGCCAGCAGCCAGGGCTGGGCCTATGGCTACACCTTC.

With respect to this clonotype: With a much larger clone just one base away, this may be a read error. CDR3 loop: CASSLDGLNYGYTF. As DNA, the CDR3 is TGTGCCAGCAGCTTAGATGGGCTGAACTATGGCTACACCTTC. The rearrangement uses TRBV7-2 and TRBJ1-2; D gene unclear. In germline, CDR1 is SGHTA, CDR2 FQGNSA. Trimming pared 1 base from V and 2 bases from J, leaving 8 bases between. The CDR3 covers 14 residues.

This clonotype was detected many times. The chain joins TRBV20-1 to TRBJ2-7, with D possibly being TRBD1 (6 bases). The CDR3 runs to 15 residues. Germline CDR1 reads DFQATT; CDR2 reads SNEGSKA (reference sequence). V lost 0 bases and J 5 bases, leaving 17 bases between the germline ends. CDR3 amino acids: CSARDLRAGVHEQYF. The CDR3 bases are TGCAGTGCTAGAGATCTCCGGGCAGGGGTCCACGAGCAGTACTTC.

This clonotype was seen repeatedly, ten times or more. The CDR3 here is CASSSGVSNQPQHF. The CDR3 DNA reads TGCGCCAGCAGCTCCGGGGTTAGCAATCAGCCCCAGCATTTT. The V call is TRBV5-1, the J call TRBJ1-5; D uncertain. Germline V CDR1 and CDR2: SGHRS, YFSETQ. Trimming removed 3 bases from V and 0 bases from J, with 7 bases in between. This CDR3 spans 14 amino acids. The variable domain in full, with the rest retrieved from reference TRBV5-1 and TRBJ1-5, is KAGVTQTPRYLIKTRGQQVTLSCSPISGHRSVSWYQQTPGQGLQFLFEYFSETQRNKGNFPGRFSGRQFSNSRSEMNVSTLELGDSALYLCASSSGVSNQPQHFGDGTRLSIL.

This clonotype was observed at least ten times. The chain has TRBV11-2 and TRBJ2-7, with 9 positions matching TRBD2. The CDR3 length is 13 residues. From germline, CDR1 is SGHAT and CDR2 FQNNGV. Trimming at V came to 9 bases and at J to 5 bases, leaving 8 bases not matched to a gene. The CDR3 DNA reads TGTGCCAGTCTCCGTAGCGGGGGAGACGAGCAGTACTTC. It encodes CASLRSGGDEQYF.

The rearrangement joins TRBV19 to TRBJ1-5; TRBD1 matches at 8 bases. V trimming: 3 bases; J trimming: 0 bases; junction bases outside the gene matches: 4. Germline-derived CDR1 and CDR2 are LNHDA and SQIVND (reference sequence). The CDR3 extends over 16 amino acids. CDR3 DNA sequence: TGTGCCAGTAGTATTACAGGGGGGACTAGCAATCAGCCCCAGCATTTT. It specifies CASSITGGTSNQPQHF.